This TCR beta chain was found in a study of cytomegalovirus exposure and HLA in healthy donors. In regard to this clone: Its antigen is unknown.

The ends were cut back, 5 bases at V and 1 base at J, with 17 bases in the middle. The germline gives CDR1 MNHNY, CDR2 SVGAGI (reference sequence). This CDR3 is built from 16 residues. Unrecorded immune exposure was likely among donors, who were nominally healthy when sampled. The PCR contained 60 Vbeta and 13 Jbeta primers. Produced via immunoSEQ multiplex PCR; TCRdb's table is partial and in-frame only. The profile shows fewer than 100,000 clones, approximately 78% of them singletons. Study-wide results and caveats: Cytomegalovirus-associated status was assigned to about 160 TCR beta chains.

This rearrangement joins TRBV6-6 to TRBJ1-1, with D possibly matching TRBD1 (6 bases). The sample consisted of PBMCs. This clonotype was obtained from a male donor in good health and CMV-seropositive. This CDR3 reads CASSPTTGHRNTEAFF. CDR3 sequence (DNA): TGTGCCAGCAGTCCAACCACGGGACACCGGAACACTGAAGCTTTCTTT.